A single sample is the source of the 22 T cell receptor beta chains below, sequenced in a study of Ad26.COV2.S vaccination and SARS-CoV-2 variants (dated by TCRdb to the early 2020s). Interpreted using the paper, the treatment or condition label stands for: around 19 received Ad26.COV2.S at low or high dose, single or two shots; about 5 received placebo; per-sample allocation not given. For vaccine and placebo recipients, the sequenced repertoires came from samples collected on day 63 after the first injection. Receptor amplification or capture employed the immunoSEQ multiplex PCR assay. As stored in TCRdb, this immuneACCESS dataset retains in-frame rearrangements with V and J assigned. A fraction of the clones does not appear; measured against another copy, unresolved V genes explain less than half of the discrepancy, and the remainder lacks a known reason. The sample table shows about 400,000 clones, and 70% to 90% are seen once. The top ten constitute approximately 1.9% of the sample.

The source was peripheral blood, collected in a trial of Ad26.COV2.S vaccine versus placebo. These receptors were obtained from a person between 18 and 59 years old who received the Ad26.COV2.S COVID-19 vaccine or a placebo.

The V gene is TRBV3-1 (or the pseudogene TRBV3-2), the J gene TRBJ2-2; D is unresolved. Germline assignment: CDR1 LGHDT and CDR2 YNNKEL (reference sequence). The V end was cut by 1 base, the J end by 6 bases, with 9 bases between. The CDR3 runs to 14 residues. In nucleotides, the CDR3 is TGTGCCAGCAGCCAAGGGAGCTCGGCCGGGGAGCTGTTTTTT. Protein: CASSQGSSAGELFF.

V usage is TRBV30 and J usage is TRBJ1-5; D is unresolved. V lost 2 bases to trimming and J lost 5 bases, with 13 bases between them. Germline loops: CDR1 GTSNPN, CDR2 SVGIG (reference sequence). The CDR3 covers 14 residues. CDR3 loop: CAWSRPDRDQPQHF. The DNA for the CDR3 is TGTGCCTGGAGTCGCCCCGACCGGGATCAGCCCCAGCATTTT.

The chain has TRBV5-4 and TRBJ1-6, with a possible D match to TRBD1 (5 bases). This CDR3 region has 15 residues. The V end lost 0 bases, the J end lost 15 bases, and 19 bases lay between the germline ends. CDR1 and CDR2 from the germline V gene are SGHNT and YYREEE (reference sequence). CDR3 protein: CASSLGGLAGDGLHF. In nucleotides, the CDR3 is TGTGCCAGCAGCTTGGGAGGGCTTGCGGGGGACGGCCTCCACTTT.

The rearrangement links TRBV6-2 or TRBV6-3 to TRBJ2-5; 9 bases line up with TRBD1. CDR3 length: 14 amino acids. Germline trimming cut 4 bases from V and 4 bases from J; bases unmatched to any gene: 4. Germline CDR1 is MNHEY and CDR2 is SVGEGT. The CDR3 DNA is TGTGCCAGCAGTTCGACAGGGGGGGGAGAGACCCAGTACTTC. Translating gives CASSSTGGGETQYF.

This clone has just one count. The chain recombines TRBV28 with TRBJ2-1, with D possibly being TRBD2 (6 bases). Germline CDR1 MDHEN, CDR2 SYDVKM. The length of the CDR3 is 12 residues. V was pared by 6 bases and J by 6 bases, with 9 bases between. CDR3 residues: CASSSAGNEQFF. The CDR3 bases are TGTGCCAGCAGCTCAGCGGGCAATGAGCAGTTCTTC.

This chain uses TRBV12-3 or TRBV12-4 with TRBJ1-1; D not resolved. The CDR3 is 13 residues long. The V gene lost 2 bases and the J gene lost 7 bases, with 11 bases spanning the gap. CDR3 bases: TGTGCCAGCAGTTTAAAAAAGGCGAGTGAAGCTTTCTTT. Its translation: CASSLKKASEAFF.

This clone was observed a single time. The chain recombines TRBV5-1 with TRBJ2-1; 7 nucleotides match TRBD1. The CDR3 sequence is 13 residues long. The trim removed 2 bases at V and 14 bases at J, leaving 10 bases unmatched. Germline V gene lookup returns CDR1 SGHRS and CDR2 YFSETQ. The CDR3: CASSFVTQGEKFF. The CDR3 nucleotides read TGCGCCAGCAGCTTTGTGACGCAGGGGGAAAAGTTCTTC.

This sequence joins TRBV5-4 and TRBJ2-6; the D is unclear. Trimming stripped 2 bases from V and 0 bases from J, with 9 bases between. The CDR3 covers 16 residues. Germline V gives CDR1 SGHNT, CDR2 YYREEE (reference sequence). The CDR3 region has the DNA TGTGCCAGCAGCTTTCGTGCCCGCTCTGGGGCCAACGTCCTGACTTTC. It yields the protein CASSFRARSGANVLTF.

The chain carries TRBV27 and TRBJ2-7, with a possible D match to TRBD1 (6 bases). Between the trimmed V and J ends, which lost 3 bases and 6 bases, there was a span of 12 bases. Looked up from germline, CDR1 is MNHEY and CDR2 is SMNVEV (reference sequence). This CDR3 has 13 amino acids. CDR3 coding DNA: TGTGCCAGCAGTTTTCTAGGGGGTGGCGAGCAGTACTTC. It translates to CASSFLGGGEQYF.

The chain recombines TRBV3-1 (or the pseudogene TRBV3-2) with TRBJ2-7; 7 bases agree with TRBD2. CDR1 LGHDT and CDR2 YNNKEL come from the germline V gene (reference sequence). The CDR3 loop spans 13 amino acids. Trimming at V came to 5 bases and at J to 0 bases, leaving 1 base not matched to a gene. The CDR3 here is CASSSSGSYEQYF. In DNA, the CDR3 is TGTGCCAGCAGCTCTAGCGGCTCCTACGAGCAGTACTTC.

This chain connects TRBV5-6 to TRBJ1-1; D perhaps matches TRBD1 (5 bases). V was clipped by 0 bases and J by 4 bases, with 10 bases between them. Germline V gene data show CDR1 as SGHDT and CDR2 as YYEEEE. There are 14 residues in the CDR3. The CDR3 region has the DNA TGTGCCAGCAGCTTGGTAGGGAGGGGCACTGAAGCTTTCTTT. Protein sequence: CASSLVGRGTEAFF.

This clone was observed a few times. This chain links TRBV7-3 with TRBJ2-5; D unresolved. Germline V gives CDR1 SGHTA, CDR2 FQGTGA. V was clipped by 1 base and J by 4 bases, with 7 bases between them. The length of the CDR3 is 13 residues. The DNA for the CDR3 is TGTGCCAGCAGCTTAAGTAGTATAGAGACCCAGTACTTC. It specifies CASSLSSIETQYF.

This clone showed up just once. The chain couples TRBV13 to TRBJ2-3; 7 nucleotides line up with TRBD2. The length of the CDR3 is 13 residues. The ends lost 5 bases at V and 5 bases at J; junction bases unmatched: 4. Germline lookup yields CDR1 PRHDT and CDR2 FYEKMQ (reference sequence). The CDR3 reads CASSLADRDTQYF. CDR3 nucleotides: TGTGCCAGCAGCCTAGCGGATCGAGATACGCAGTATTTT.

The chain carries TRBV15 and TRBJ2-7; 7 positions match TRBD1. In germline, CDR1 is LNHNV, CDR2 YYDKDF (reference sequence). The CDR3 is made up of 12 amino acids. V shed 3 bases and J 7 bases; nucleotides not matched to a gene: 3. As DNA, the CDR3 is TGTGCCACCAGCAGTCGCAGGGGGGAGCAGTACTTC. Encoded protein: CATSSRRGEQYF.

This rearrangement joins TRBV6-5 to TRBJ1-2; a weak D match, TRBD1 (5 bases). Between the trimmed V and J ends, which lost 3 bases and 7 bases, there was a span of 18 bases. The length of the CDR3 is 15 residues. The germline gives CDR1 MNHEY, CDR2 SVGAGI. The CDR3 sequence: CASSYGAGSLSGYTF. Written as DNA, the CDR3 is TGTGCCAGCAGTTATGGGGCAGGGAGTTTGTCTGGCTACACCTTC.

The CDR3 DNA reads TGTGCCAGCAGTTTTGGTACTTACTACGAGCAGTACTTC. As protein: CASSFGTYYEQYF. This chain links TRBV12-3 or TRBV12-4 with TRBJ2-7; D is unclear. The CDR3 contains 13 residues. V lost 3 bases and J lost 3, with 9 bases in between.

The chain recombines TRBV6-2 or TRBV6-3 with TRBJ2-7, with a weak D call TRBD2 (5 bases). The CDR3 totals 15 residues. V shed 6 bases and J shed 7 bases, with 22 bases lying between them. The germline V gene has CDR1 MNHEY and CDR2 SVGEGT. CDR3 nucleotides: TGTGCCAGCAGCCCTGGAGGTGGGAAAGATCGGGAGCAGTACTTC. This translates into CASSPGGGKDREQYF.

This clone is a singleton in its sample. The CDR3 nucleotides are TGTGCCAGCAGCACCTCCGGGACAGCCTACGAGCAGTACTTC. Translating it yields CASSTSGTAYEQYF. The rearrangement uses TRBV7-9 and TRBJ2-7, with 7 bases that match TRBD1. CDR3 length equals 14 residues. The J segment lost 2 bases and the V segment lost 5 bases, leaving 6 bases of the junction unmatched. Per germline, CDR1 SEHNR and CDR2 FQNEAQ (reference sequence).

This rearrangement joins TRBV14 to TRBJ2-7, with D unresolved. CDR3 size: 12 residues. V lost 6 bases and J 4 bases, leaving 10 bases between the germline ends. Germline lookup yields CDR1 SGHDN and CDR2 FVKESK. Written as DNA, the CDR3 is TGTGCCAGCAGTTTTGGGGATTACGAGCAGTACTTC. Translation: CASSFGDYEQYF.

This chain connects TRBV5-1 to TRBJ1-3; D ambiguous. Germline lookup yields CDR1 SGHRS and CDR2 YFSETQ. CDR3 length: 17 amino acids. The ends were cut back, 0 bases at V and 0 bases at J, with 13 bases in the middle. In DNA, the CDR3 is TGCGCCAGCAGCTTGGGAGAAATGACGGTCTCTGGAAACACCATATATTTT. Translation gives CASSLGEMTVSGNTIYF.

The chain combines TRBV19 with TRBJ1-5, with D unclear. CDR3 length: 16 residues. The germline gives CDR1 LNHDA, CDR2 SQIVND (reference sequence). V was clipped by 3 bases and J by 2 bases, with 14 bases between them. The CDR3 is CASSILGQTGNQPQHF. The CDR3 DNA sequence: TGTGCCAGTAGTATTCTGGGCCAAACCGGCAATCAGCCCCAGCATTTT.

The rearrangement links TRBV7-9 to TRBJ1-4; D gene ambiguous. Trimming shortened V by 2 bases and J by 0 bases, and 16 bases separated the two germline ends. Germline V gives CDR1 SEHNR, CDR2 FQNEAQ (reference sequence). This CDR3 contains 18 residues. The CDR3 region is CASSLKLRNIATNEKLFF. The CDR3 bases are TGTGCCAGCAGCTTAAAACTCCGGAACATTGCAACTAATGAAAAACTGTTTTTT.